What follows are 12 T cell receptor beta chains derived from one specimen sequenced in a study of OX40 agonist ivuxolimab in advanced cancers. Assay used: immunoSEQ multiplex PCR; TCRdb lists only in-frame clones, some missing. The sample has about 50,000 clones, 88% seen once. Here the sequenced sample was CD4+ or CD8+ T cells sorted from blood, taken in a trial of the OX40 agonist ivuxolimab. The receptors shown here come from an adult with an advanced solid tumor such as melanoma, head and neck, liver or kidney cancer.

The DNA of the CDR3 is TGTGCCAGCAGACCCGTTTCGAGGTCCTGGTCGGATTCACCCCTCCACTTT. This sequence encodes CASRPVSRSWSDSPLHF. The V gene is TRBV11-2, the J gene TRBJ1-6; no definite D call. V was pared by 6 bases and J by 8 bases, with 23 bases between. The CDR3 is 17 residues long. The germline V gene has CDR1 SGHAT and CDR2 FQNNGV.

CDR3 residues: CASSVALVTDTQYF. CDR3 coding DNA: TGTGCCAGCAGTGTGGCCCTAGTTACAGATACGCAGTATTTT. This chain joins TRBV6-1 and TRBJ2-3; no reliable D call. With 4 bases removed from V and 3 bases from J, the gap between germline ends came to 11 bases. Germline V gene lookup returns CDR1 MNHNS and CDR2 SASEGT. This CDR3 has 14 residues.

V and J are TRBV6-5 and TRBJ2-7; D tentatively reads TRBD1 or TRBD2 (5 bases each). The V and J ends lost 0 bases and 3 bases respectively, with 15 bases between them. In germline, CDR1 is MNHEY, CDR2 SVGAGI. This CDR3 region has 16 residues. The CDR3 DNA follows: TGTGCCAGCAGTTACTCGAGATCTCTGGGACGCTACGAGCAGTACTTC. Translation gives CASSYSRSLGRYEQYF.

The chain links TRBV15 to TRBJ2-4; D possibly corresponds to TRBD2 (5 bases). CDR1 is LNHNV and CDR2 is YYDKDF in the germline V gene (reference sequence). With 0 bases removed from V and 7 bases from J, the gap between germline ends came to 13 bases. The CDR3 covers 15 residues. For the CDR3, the DNA is TGTGCCACCAGCAGAGATGGAGGAGCCTGGAACATTCAGTACTTC. As protein: CATSRDGGAWNIQYF.

This clone was picked up one time. The chain employs TRBV5-4 and TRBJ1-4; D is uncertain. Per the germline V gene, CDR1 is SGHNT and CDR2 is YYREEE (reference sequence). V gave up 0 bases and J gave up 7 bases, with 7 bases separating them. There are 13 residues in the CDR3. The CDR3 DNA follows: TGTGCCAGCAGCTTGGACGTCGGTGAAAAACTGTTTTTT. Translation: CASSLDVGEKLFF.

This chain connects TRBV5-4 to TRBJ2-5; D is undetermined. CDR3 length: 14 residues. The V end lost 0 bases, the J end lost 2 bases, and 8 bases lay between the germline ends. From germline, CDR1 is SGHNT and CDR2 YYREEE (reference sequence). The CDR3 is CASSLVPEQETQYF. The CDR3 bases are TGTGCCAGCAGCTTGGTTCCGGAGCAAGAGACCCAGTACTTC.

The chain links TRBV11-3 to TRBJ1-3; no reliable D call. Trimming left V 5 bases short and J 4 bases short, with 9 bases between. The CDR3 contains 13 residues. Germline assignment: CDR1 SGHNT and CDR2 YENEEA. CDR3 region: CASSQSRGNTIYF. In DNA, the CDR3 is TGTGCCAGCAGCCAAAGTCGGGGAAACACCATATATTTT.

J is TRBJ2-7 and V is TRBV28; D may be TRBD2 (6 bases). The CDR3 is 14 residues long. Trimming cost V 5 bases and J 2 bases, with 13 bases left between them. The germline CDR1 and CDR2 sequences are MDHEN and SYDVKM. The CDR3 region is CASSAPSAPYEQYF. The DNA for the CDR3 is TGTGCCAGCAGTGCACCTAGCGCACCCTACGAGCAGTACTTC.

The rearrangement links TRBV6-1 to TRBJ1-5; D uncertain. Germline CDR1 reads MNHNS; CDR2 reads SASEGT. This CDR3 has 15 amino acids. V lost 5 bases and J 5 bases, leaving 16 bases between the germline ends. The CDR3: CASSQSTDGYQPQHF. In DNA form, the CDR3 reads TGTGCCAGCAGTCAATCGACGGACGGGTATCAGCCCCAGCATTTT.

This clone was found once. The V call is TRBV28, the J call TRBJ2-5, with 9 positions matching TRBD2. This CDR3 region has 15 residues. The germline CDR1 and CDR2 sequences are MDHEN and SYDVKM. V was clipped by 8 bases and J by 5 bases; unmatched bases: 12. This CDR3 is CASEGEAGGPETQYF. CDR3 nucleotide sequence: TGTGCCAGCGAGGGGGAGGCGGGAGGGCCGGAGACCCAGTACTTC.

The chain is built from TRBV11-3 and TRBJ2-1; 7 bases map to TRBD2. Germline CDR1 reads SGHNT; CDR2 reads YENEEA. The CDR3 runs to 15 residues. Trimming removed 1 base from V and 2 bases from J; junction bases left unmatched: 2. The CDR3 region is CASSLVAGAYNEQFF. The CDR3 DNA follows: TGTGCCAGCAGCTTAGTCGCGGGAGCCTACAATGAGCAGTTCTTC.

The chain carries TRBV19 and TRBJ2-1; 11 nucleotides agree with TRBD2. Germline V gives CDR1 LNHDA, CDR2 SQIVND (reference sequence). CDR3 size: 18 residues. J was trimmed by 3 bases and V by 9 bases; bases with no gene match: 16. Here the CDR3 DNA reads TGTGCCAGACAGGGATACGTACTAGCGGGAGTTGACTACAATGAGCAGTTCTTC. Translating gives CARQGYVLAGVDYNEQFF.